These T cell receptor beta chains were read from a single sample in a study of control samples from healthy donors and cancer patients. The protocol was immunoSEQ multiplex PCR, while the TCRdb copy is restricted to in-frame clones and leaves out a portion. The sample lists about 150,000 clones, 85% to 95% seen once, with 2% to 2.5% in the top ten. The material sequenced was blood. The source of these receptors is a man aged 50 to 59 in good health. Both conserved end residues are part of each CDR3. The D gene is left open where the match is weak. Expanded clones get a size class; other rows say once, few or many, or leave the size out.

J gene | V gene | clone size | D gene | CDR3 protein | CDR3 DNA
TRBJ1-1 | TRBV12-1 | - | - | CASSFEDCEAFF | TGTGCCAGCAGCTTTGAGGACTGTGAAGCTTTCTTT
TRBJ2-3 | TRBV7-3 | - | TRBD2 | CASSLLAGETDTQYF | TGTGCCAGCAGCTTACTAGCGGGAGAAACAGATACGCAGTATTTT
TRBJ2-3 | TRBV9 | - | - | CASSVRTSTDTQYF | TGTGCCAGCAGCGTAAGGACAAGCACAGATACGCAGTATTTT
TRBJ1-2 | TRBV5-1 | - | - | CASNDWGTDYGYTF | TGCGCCAGCAACGATTGGGGGACCGACTATGGCTACACCTTC
TRBJ2-2 | TRBV5-4 | - | - | CASSLEGRNTGELFF | TGTGCCAGCAGCTTGGAGGGACGGAACACCGGGGAGCTGTTTTTT
TRBJ1-1 | TRBV3-1/TRBV3-2 | - | - | CASSQVVDSEAFF | TGTGCCAGCAGCCAAGTAGTGGACAGTGAAGCTTTCTTT
TRBJ2-7 | TRBV5-5 | - | - | CASSLVALPSYEQYF | TGTGCCAGCAGCTTGGTCGCTTTACCCTCCTACGAGCAGTACTTC
TRBJ2-3 | TRBV7-3 | - | TRBD2 | CASSPNGSSGIRDTQYF | TGTGCCAGCAGCCCCAACGGTAGTAGCGGGATTAGAGATACGCAGTATTTT
TRBJ1-6 | TRBV6-4 | - | - | CANPGPGGRRYSPLHF | TGTGCCAACCCCGGCCCGGGGGGGAGGAGATATTCACCCCTCCACTTT
TRBJ1-2 | TRBV19 | few | - | CASSIDAGSGYGYTF | TGTGCCAGTAGTATAGATGCGGGAAGTGGCTATGGCTACACCTTC
TRBJ1-5 | TRBV15 | - | - | CATSRDRAQPQHF | TGTGCCACCAGCAGAGACAGGGCTCAGCCCCAGCATTTT
TRBJ2-1 | TRBV27 | - | TRBD2 | CASTPGLAGWGEQFF | TGTGCCAGTACCCCGGGACTAGCGGGATGGGGTGAGCAGTTCTTC
TRBJ2-3 | TRBV24-1 | - | TRBD2 | CATSEPRDYPTQYF | TGTGCCACCAGTGAACCGCGGGACTACCCGACGCAGTATTTT
TRBJ2-1 | TRBV19 | - | - | CASTDGYHYNEQFF | TGTGCCAGTACGGACGGATACCACTACAATGAGCAGTTCTTC
TRBJ2-5 | TRBV9 | once | - | CASSAGPQETQYF | TGTGCCAGCAGCGCGGGGCCCCAAGAGACCCAGTACTTC
TRBJ2-3 | TRBV30 | once | - | CAWRRLTDTQYF | TGTGCCTGGAGGCGACTGACAGATACGCAGTATTTT
TRBJ2-5 | TRBV3-1/TRBV3-2 | - | TRBD1 | CASSQRGLETQYF | TGTGCCAGCAGCCAGAGGGGGCTAGAGACCCAGTACTTC
TRBJ2-3 | TRBV27 | - | TRBD1 | CASSLRGQSTDTQYF | TGTGCCAGCAGTTTACGGGGACAGAGCACAGATACGCAGTATTTT
TRBJ2-1 | TRBV6-2/TRBV6-3 | - | TRBD2 | CASSTLLHSGTSYNEQFF | TGTGCCAGCAGTACCCTTCTCCATAGCGGGACCTCCTACAATGAGCAGTTCTTC
TRBJ1-5 | TRBV18 | - | - | CASSPPQGEGQPQHF | TGTGCCAGCTCACCACCCCAGGGAGAGGGTCAGCCCCAGCATTTT
TRBJ2-7 | TRBV19 | - | - | CASSIGTQAYEQYF | TGTGCCAGTAGTATAGGGACTCAAGCCTACGAGCAGTACTTC
TRBJ2-2 | TRBV24-1 | - | - | CATSVGVATGELFF | TGTGCCACCAGTGTTGGCGTGGCTACCGGGGAGCTGTTTTTT
TRBJ1-2 | TRBV6-5 | - | TRBD1 | CASRPGGGGYTF | TGTGCCAGCAGGCCAGGGGGCGGGGGCTACACCTTC
TRBJ2-2 | TRBV5-1 | once | TRBD2 | CASSLEAGALGTGELFF | TGCGCCAGCAGCTTGGAGGCGGGAGCTTTAGGAACCGGGGAGCTGTTTTTT
TRBJ1-5 | TRBV25-1 | - | - | CASSGPGGSHQPQHF | TGTGCCAGCAGTGGACCGGGGGGTTCGCATCAGCCCCAGCATTTT
TRBJ2-5 | TRBV6-5 | - | - | CASRKTPQETQYF | TGTGCCAGCAGGAAGACACCTCAAGAGACCCAGTACTTC
TRBJ2-1 | TRBV29-1 | - | - | CSVTTPSYNEQFF | TGCAGCGTGACAACACCATCCTACAATGAGCAGTTCTTC
TRBJ2-2 | TRBV11-2 | - | - | CASSLLPGAGAGELFF | TGTGCCAGCAGCCTCCTACCCGGGGCTGGGGCCGGGGAGCTGTTTTTT
TRBJ2-3 | TRBV30 | - | - | CAWSRQGLGGTDTQYF | TGTGCCTGGAGTCGCCAGGGTTTGGGCGGCACAGATACGCAGTATTTT
TRBJ2-5 | TRBV9 | - | - | CASSVGGTNQETQYF | TGTGCCAGCAGCGTAGGGGGGACAAATCAAGAGACCCAGTACTTC
TRBJ1-2 | TRBV2 | - | - | CASTGGGRVNGYTF | TGTGCCAGCACCGGCGGGGGCAGGGTAAATGGCTACACCTTC
TRBJ1-5 | TRBV7-9 | - | - | CASSLDGTANHQPQHF | TGTGCCAGCAGCTTAGATGGAACGGCGAACCATCAGCCCCAGCATTTT
TRBJ2-7 | TRBV7-9 | - | - | CASSDALGRGEQYF | TGTGCCAGCAGCGACGCCTTGGGTAGGGGGGAGCAGTACTTC
TRBJ2-5 | TRBV28 | - | TRBD2 | CASSLRLTTKRETEETQYF | TGTGCCAGCAGTCTCAGACTAACGACTAAGCGGGAGACCGAAGAGACCCAGTACTTC
TRBJ2-1 | TRBV6-5 | - | TRBD2 | CATIAGVAYNEQFF | TGTGCCACTATAGCGGGAGTTGCCTACAATGAGCAGTTCTTC
TRBJ2-7 | TRBV6-5 | - | TRBD1 | CASSYSGTGSYEQYF | TGTGCCAGCAGTTACTCGGGGACAGGTTCCTACGAGCAGTACTTC
TRBJ1-3 | TRBV11-2 | - | TRBD1 | CASSSYRGGNTIYF | TGTGCCAGCAGTTCCTACAGGGGTGGAAACACCATATATTTT
TRBJ2-7 | TRBV9 | - | - | CASSPSGTDFYEQYF | TGTGCCAGCAGCCCCTCCGGGACGGATTTCTACGAGCAGTACTTC
TRBJ2-3 | TRBV29-1 | - | - | CSVVEYTDTQYF | TGCAGCGTTGTGGAGTACACAGATACGCAGTATTTT
TRBJ1-1 | TRBV29-1 | once | TRBD1 | CSVGRDSNTEAFF | TGCAGCGTGGGCCGGGACAGCAACACTGAAGCTTTCTTT
TRBJ2-2 | TRBV27 | - | - | CASSSLEDTGELFF | TGTGCCAGCAGTTCCTTAGAGGACACCGGGGAGCTGTTTTTT
TRBJ1-2 | TRBV6-2/TRBV6-3 | - | - | CASSSRTRGGYTF | TGTGCCAGCAGTTCCCGAACTCGGGGTGGCTACACCTTC
TRBJ2-2 | TRBV5-1 | - | TRBD2 | CASSSRLADTGELFF | TGCGCCAGCAGCTCCCGACTAGCGGACACCGGGGAGCTGTTTTTT
TRBJ2-3 | TRBV6-5 | - | TRBD2 | CASDRAGGPDTQYF | TGTGCCAGCGACCGAGCGGGAGGTCCAGATACGCAGTATTTT
TRBJ1-2 | TRBV6-2/TRBV6-3 | - | TRBD1 | CASSYSGTGGANYGYTF | TGTGCCAGCAGTTACTCGGGGACAGGGGGCGCTAACTATGGCTACACCTTC
TRBJ2-5 | TRBV15 | - | - | CATSRDPRGYNQETQYF | TGTGCCACCAGCAGAGATCCGCGCGGGTATAACCAAGAGACCCAGTACTTC
TRBJ1-5 | TRBV18 | once | - | CASSPGPGAGQPQHF | TGTGCCAGCTCACCAGGCCCCGGGGCTGGACAGCCCCAGCATTTT
TRBJ2-5 | TRBV19 | - | TRBD2 | CASSDSGSVETQYF | TGTGCCAGTAGTGACAGCGGGAGCGTGGAGACCCAGTACTTC
TRBJ2-1 | TRBV11-2 | - | TRBD1 | CASSQKDRVHEQFF | TGTGCCAGCAGCCAAAAAGACAGGGTCCATGAGCAGTTCTTC
TRBJ1-2 | TRBV30 | - | TRBD1 | CAWSALTGFYGYTF | TGTGCCTGGAGTGCGTTGACAGGGTTCTATGGCTACACCTTC
TRBJ2-7 | TRBV5-1 | once | TRBD1 | CASSRSGTGKGEQYF | TGCGCCAGCAGCCGATCAGGGACAGGGAAGGGCGAGCAGTACTTC
TRBJ1-1 | TRBV6-6 | - | TRBD1 | CASKDRAKYTEAFF | TGTGCCAGCAAGGACAGGGCGAAGTACACTGAAGCTTTCTTT
TRBJ1-6 | TRBV9 | - | - | CASSPQAQLNSPLHF | TGTGCCAGCAGCCCACAGGCCCAACTTAATTCACCCCTCCACTTT
TRBJ1-2 | TRBV24-1 | - | - | CATSDAGARGYTF | TGTGCCACCAGTGACGCAGGGGCTAGGGGCTACACCTTC
TRBJ1-6 | TRBV28 | - | TRBD1 | CASRRTGEWNSPLHF | TGTGCCAGCAGAAGGACAGGGGAATGGAATTCACCCCTCCACTTT